This is a list of T cell receptor beta chains from one sample in a study of OX40 agonist ivuxolimab in advanced cancers. The repertoire was sequenced with immunoSEQ multiplex PCR; TCRdb's copy has only in-frame clones and lacks some. Among tens of thousands of clones listed, roughly 90% were seen once. The source was CD4+ or CD8+ T cells sorted from blood, collected in a trial of the OX40 agonist ivuxolimab. These receptors all stem from an adult with an advanced solid tumor such as melanoma, head and neck, liver or kidney cancer. The CDR3 runs from the conserved cysteine through the conserved F or W. D genes are given only for firm matches. Size values are once, few and many counts, or a class for expanded clones, and some rows have none.

V gene	J gene	D gene	clone size	CDR3 DNA	CDR3 protein
TRBV7-9	TRBJ2-7	TRBD2	NA	TGTGCCAGCAGCTCAGATAGCGGGGTTGGCGAGCAGTACTTC	CASSSDSGVGEQYF
TRBV7-9	TRBJ2-7	NA	NA	TGTGCCAGCAGCTTAGCCGGCAGAAGGGGCGGCTCCTACGAGCAGTACTTC	CASSLAGRRGGSYEQYF
TRBV19	TRBJ2-2	NA	NA	TGTGCCAGTAGTATCGAGGTCAACACCGGGGAGCTGTTTTTT	CASSIEVNTGELFF
TRBV30	TRBJ2-5	TRBD2	NA	TGTGCCTGGAGCAAACTAGCGCAAGAGACCCAGTACTTC	CAWSKLAQETQYF
TRBV7-6	TRBJ2-5	TRBD2	NA	TGTGCCAGCAGCCAGTCTAGCGGGGGGAGGCAAGAGACCCAGTACTTC	CASSQSSGGRQETQYF
TRBV5-1	TRBJ1-3	NA	NA	TGCGCCAGCAGCTTGTCCAGTACCCTCATCGGAAACACCATATATTTT	CASSLSSTLIGNTIYF
TRBV18	TRBJ1-1	NA	NA	TGTGCCAGCTCGGATGGACGGACTGAAGCTTTCTTT	CASSDGRTEAFF
TRBV28	TRBJ2-2	NA	NA	TGTGCCAGCAGCTCGATGAACACCGGGGAGCTGTTTTTT	CASSSMNTGELFF
TRBV28	TRBJ2-1	TRBD2	NA	TGTGCCAGCAGTTTGTCAGCGGGACGCCCAGGGTTCTTC	CASSLSAGRPGFF
TRBV5-4	TRBJ1-1	TRBD1	NA	TGTGCCAGCAGCTCCGCTCAGGGGGCAAGCGGACCCGAAGCTTTCTTT	CASSSAQGASGPEAFF
TRBV9	TRBJ2-7	TRBD2	once	TGTGCCAGCAGTCCGAGCGGGGGGAGTGTTGGCGAGCAGTACTTC	CASSPSGGSVGEQYF
TRBV12-5	TRBJ2-3	TRBD1	NA	TGTGCTAGTGGTTTGGTACAGGGGAGCACAGATACGCAGTATTTT	CASGLVQGSTDTQYF
TRBV5-4	TRBJ1-5	NA	NA	TGTGCCAGCAGTCCGGACAGAAATAGCAATCAGCCCCAGCATTTT	CASSPDRNSNQPQHF
TRBV4-1	TRBJ2-6	NA	NA	TGCGCCAGCAGCCAAATAGACTTGGTGGCCTCTGGGGCCAACGTCCTGACTTTC	CASSQIDLVASGANVLTF
TRBV27	TRBJ1-2	NA	NA	TGTGCCAGCAGTTCCCGGACGCGAGGCTACACCTTC	CASSSRTRGYTF
TRBV5-1	TRBJ2-7	NA	NA	TGCGCCAGCAGCCTACAAGACGGGGCGCGAGGGGACGAGCAGTACTTC	CASSLQDGARGDEQYF
TRBV6-6	TRBJ1-6	TRBD1	NA	TGTGCCAGCACCTCCGGACAGGGGGCAGGTTCACCCCTCCACTTT	CASTSGQGAGSPLHF
TRBV6-6	TRBJ2-3	NA	NA	TGTGCCAGCAGTTACGACGAGATCACAGATACGCAGTATTTT	CASSYDEITDTQYF
TRBV5-1	TRBJ2-7	TRBD1	NA	TGCGCCAGCAGCTGGACCCCAGGGGGCTCCTACGAGCAGTACTTC	CASSWTPGGSYEQYF
TRBV18	TRBJ2-7	NA	NA	TGTGCCAGCTCATCCCGGGCCCAACCCGGGGAAGCTATTTACGAGCAGTACTTC	CASSSRAQPGEAIYEQYF
TRBV2	TRBJ1-1	TRBD1	NA	TGTGCCAGCAGTTCCGGACAGGGTCCCCCTAACACTGAAGCTTTCTTT	CASSSGQGPPNTEAFF
TRBV19	TRBJ2-3	NA	once	TGTGCCAGTAGTATAAGTAGACAGAGGACAGATACGCAGTATTTT	CASSISRQRTDTQYF
TRBV6-4	TRBJ2-2	NA	NA	TGTGCCAGCAGTGACTCGGGAGGACTCGCGAACACCGGGGAGCTGTTTTTT	CASSDSGGLANTGELFF
TRBV5-5	TRBJ1-1	NA	NA	TGTGCCAGCAGCTTGGTAGTGAACACTGAAGCTTTCTTT	CASSLVVNTEAFF
TRBV15	TRBJ2-7	NA	NA	TGTGCCACCAGCAGAGATACGCAGGGCCCCTACGAGCAGTACTTC	CATSRDTQGPYEQYF
TRBV14	TRBJ2-3	TRBD2	NA	TGTGCCAGCAGCGAGCTAGCGGGATTCTCACGCACAGATACGCAGTATTTT	CASSELAGFSRTDTQYF
TRBV6-6	TRBJ2-1	NA	NA	TGTGCCAGCAGTTACGTGGGGGCGGGCTCCTACAATGAGCAGTTCTTC	CASSYVGAGSYNEQFF
TRBV18	TRBJ1-4	NA	NA	TGTGCCAGCTCAAGCGAGTCAGGAGTGCGGGAAAAACTGTTTTTT	CASSSESGVREKLFF
TRBV10-3	TRBJ2-3	TRBD2	NA	TGTGCCATCAGTGCTAGGCGACTAGCGGGCAGCACAGATACGCAGTATTTT	CAISARRLAGSTDTQYF
TRBV5-1	TRBJ2-2	NA	NA	TGCGCCAGCAGCTTGGGACAGAGCACCGGGGAGCTGTTTTTT	CASSLGQSTGELFF
TRBV18	TRBJ2-7	NA	NA	TGTGCCAGCTCACCACTCGACAGCGGCTCCGAGCAGTACTTC	CASSPLDSGSEQYF
TRBV6-1	TRBJ1-2	NA	NA	TGTGCCAGCAGTTTCCGACAGCGACCTAACTATGGCTACACCTTC	CASSFRQRPNYGYTF
TRBV27	TRBJ2-3	NA	NA	TGTGCCAGCAGTTGGAAGGGGGTTGCTAGCACAGATACGCAGTATTTT	CASSWKGVASTDTQYF
TRBV6-5	TRBJ2-1	NA	NA	TGTGCCAGCAGTTACTCCGGGACGCCGTACAATGAGCAGTTCTTC	CASSYSGTPYNEQFF
TRBV6-5	TRBJ2-7	NA	NA	TGTGCCAGCAGTCCACAGCGGAGGGGGAGTTACGAGCAGTACTTC	CASSPQRRGSYEQYF
TRBV11-3	TRBJ2-5	TRBD1	NA	TGTGCCAGCAGCTTGGGGGCAGGGGGCCGGTCGGTGGAGACCCAGTACTTC	CASSLGAGGRSVETQYF
TRBV7-2	TRBJ2-4	TRBD2	NA	TGTGCCAGCAGCTTATACGTGCTAAGTAGCGGGACCGGGGGGCCGTACTTC	CASSLYVLSSGTGGPYF
TRBV19	TRBJ2-4	TRBD1	NA	TGTGCCAGTAGTCGGACAGGGGGCGGAAACATTCAGTACTTC	CASSRTGGGNIQYF
TRBV4-1	TRBJ1-2	NA	few	TGCGCCAGCAGCCAGGAGGGAAAGGATGGCTACACCTTC	CASSQEGKDGYTF
TRBV7-9	TRBJ2-1	NA	NA	TGTGCCAGCAGCTCAGGACAGGGAGGGCTCAATGAGCAGTTCTTC	CASSSGQGGLNEQFF
TRBV5-5	TRBJ2-2	NA	NA	TGTGCCAGCAGCTTAAGGCTGAAGGGCGGGGAGCTGTTTTTT	CASSLRLKGGELFF
TRBV18	TRBJ1-3	NA	few	TGTGCCAGCTCACCACCGGTGGCAGACACCATATATTTT	CASSPPVADTIYF
TRBV2	TRBJ2-2	NA	once	TGTGCCAGCAGTCTAGCGACCGGGGAGCTGTTTTTT	CASSLATGELFF
TRBV6-1	TRBJ1-2	TRBD1	few	TGTGCCAGCAGGAGCCTCCGGACAGGACAATATGGCTACACCTTC	CASRSLRTGQYGYTF
TRBV28	TRBJ1-3	NA	NA	TGTGCCAGCCGGCACGGGGGTGAAGGAAACACCATATATTTT	CASRHGGEGNTIYF